These 26 T cell receptor beta chains came from one sample sequenced in a study of PD-L1 blockade in urothelial cancer. Time point defined: peripheral blood 6 weeks after treatment start. Repertoires were generated with immunoSEQ multiplex PCR, while TCRdb's copy carries only in-frame clones and drops some. Of approximately 83,000 clones listed, approximately 82% are singletons. The starting material was PBMCs, obtained around atezolizumab (anti-PD-L1) treatment. The receptors originated from a man in his 70s with urothelial cancer.

The sample holds one count of this clone. V and J are TRBV7-3 and TRBJ2-3, with D possibly TRBD2 on 6 matching bases. The germline V gene has CDR1 SGHTA and CDR2 FQGTGA. V was pared by 5 bases and J by 3 bases, with 12 bases between. The length of the CDR3 is 14 residues. DNA of the CDR3: TGTGCCAGCAGCGGAGGGACCGGGACAGATACGCAGTATTTT. Translated, it gives CASSGGTGTDTQYF.

This clone was detected only once. The chain links TRBV27 to TRBJ2-1, with D possibly being TRBD1 (5 bases). The CDR3 has 15 amino acids. Trimming removed 1 base at V and 7 bases at J, with 14 bases between. The germline gives CDR1 MNHEY, CDR2 SMNVEV (reference sequence). The CDR3 reads CASSLWVQAGNEQFF. The CDR3 DNA sequence: TGTGCCAGCAGTTTATGGGTACAAGCAGGGAATGAGCAGTTCTTC.

V usage is TRBV2 and J usage is TRBJ1-1; D may be TRBD1 (5 bases). V was clipped by 8 bases and J by 1 base, with 8 bases between them. The germline gives CDR1 SNHLY, CDR2 FYNNEI. The CDR3 has 12 amino acids. The CDR3, as DNA: TGTGCCAGCGGGACTAGGAACACTGAAGCTTTCTTT. Translating gives CASGTRNTEAFF.

V usage is TRBV6-5 and J usage is TRBJ2-7; 8 bases align to TRBD2. Germline V lookup: CDR1 MNHEY, CDR2 SVGAGI. The length of the CDR3 is 15 residues. Trimming removed 8 bases from V and 4 bases from J; junction bases left unmatched: 13. The CDR3 loop is CASGGSAGAQYEQYF. The DNA for the CDR3 is TGTGCCAGCGGAGGCTCAGCGGGAGCTCAGTACGAGCAGTACTTC.

This clone was picked up a small number of times. V and J are TRBV14 and TRBJ1-4; 9 bases match TRBD1. The CDR3 is 13 residues long. Looked up from germline, CDR1 is SGHDN and CDR2 is FVKESK. J lost 11 bases, V lost 1 base, and 2 bases had no gene match. CDR3 sequence (DNA): TGTGCCAGCAGCCAAGGGACAGGGGATAAACTGTTTTTT. Its translation is CASSQGTGDKLFF.

The chain employs TRBV6-5 and TRBJ1-2; D gene ambiguous. Trimming removed 0 bases at V and 7 bases at J, with 15 bases between. The CDR3 is 15 amino acids. Germline V gives CDR1 MNHEY, CDR2 SVGAGI. In DNA, the CDR3 is TGTGCCAGCAGTTACTCGGGCGGGAGCCGACGTGGCTACACCTTC. Amino acids: CASSYSGGSRRGYTF.

This clone was picked up one time. CDR3 sequence reads: CASSTQGQLGNTIYF. The CDR3 DNA is TGTGCCAGCAGTACGCAGGGACAGCTTGGAAACACCATATATTTT. This rearrangement joins TRBV6-5 to TRBJ1-3, with 7 positions matching TRBD1. The germline V gene encodes CDR1 MNHEY and CDR2 SVGAGI. The CDR3 contains 15 residues. J was trimmed by 3 bases and V by 5 bases; bases with no gene match: 7.

The genes are TRBV30 and TRBJ2-3; 8 bases line up with TRBD2. The CDR3 consists of 15 residues. Germline V gene sequence: CDR1 GTSNPN, CDR2 SVGIG (reference sequence). J lost 0 bases, V lost 2 bases, and 4 bases had no gene match. The CDR3: CAWSSTSESTDTQYF. DNA of the CDR3: TGTGCCTGGAGTTCGACTAGCGAAAGCACAGATACGCAGTATTTT.

This rearrangement joins TRBV6-5 to TRBJ1-5; TRBD1 aligns across 8 bases. Germline CDR1 and CDR2: MNHEY and SVGAGI. Trimming removed 7 bases from V and 4 bases from J; junction bases left unmatched: 6. This CDR3 region has 14 residues. Here the CDR3 DNA reads TGTGCCAGCAAAAATCAGGGGGCGAATCAGCCCCAGCATTTT. Translation: CASKNQGANQPQHF.

The chain joins TRBV7-3 to TRBJ2-5, with 7 bases matching TRBD1. CDR1 SGHTA and CDR2 FQGTGA come from the germline V gene. J lost 4 bases, V lost 5 bases, and 4 bases had no gene match. This CDR3 is built from 13 residues. The CDR3 protein is CASSPDRSETQYF. The CDR3 bases are TGTGCCAGCAGCCCGGACAGGTCAGAGACCCAGTACTTC.

This chain connects TRBV27 to TRBJ1-4; 9 bases line up with TRBD1. The CDR3 length is 15 residues. Per the germline V gene, CDR1 is MNHEY and CDR2 is SMNVEV (reference sequence). J gave up 7 bases and V 5 bases, and 8 bases lay outside the gene matches. In DNA, the CDR3 is TGTGCCAGCAGTCCTGGGACAGGGCGGTTTGAAAAACTGTTTTTT. Its protein is CASSPGTGRFEKLFF.

This chain links TRBV19 with TRBJ1-1; 10 nucleotides align to TRBD1. J lost 8 bases, V lost 3 bases, and 3 bases had no gene match. CDR3 length: 13 residues. Germline CDR1 and CDR2: LNHDA and SQIVND (reference sequence). The CDR3 is CASSIGTGVEAFF. The DNA for the CDR3 is TGTGCCAGTAGTATTGGGACAGGGGTAGAAGCTTTCTTT.

This clone was observed a handful of times. V is TRBV5-1 and J is TRBJ2-5, with D tentatively TRBD2 (6 bases). The CDR3 length is 15 residues. Per the germline V gene, CDR1 is SGHRS and CDR2 is YFSETQ. The V end lost 0 bases, the J end lost 4 bases, and 13 bases lay between the germline ends. CDR3 DNA sequence: TGCGCCAGCAGCTTGGAAGGGACTGCCCGAGAGACCCAGTACTTC. Amino acids: CASSLEGTARETQYF.

The chain recombines TRBV27 with TRBJ1-5, with TRBD1 matching over 7 bases. CDR3 length: 16 amino acids. V gave up 3 bases and J gave up 3 bases; unmatched junction bases: 8. Germline CDR1 and CDR2: MNHEY and SMNVEV (reference sequence). The CDR3 protein is CASSLWSDRANQPQHF. Here the CDR3 DNA reads TGTGCCAGCAGTTTGTGGTCTGACAGGGCCAATCAGCCCCAGCATTTT.

This clone is categorized as medium-sized (0.01 to 0.1%). The rearrangement uses TRBV11-2 and TRBJ2-3; tentatively, D is TRBD2 (6 bases). CDR3 size: 16 residues. In germline, CDR1 is SGHAT, CDR2 FQNNGV. Trimming shortened V by 5 bases and J by 2 bases, and 17 bases separated the two germline ends. The CDR3 DNA reads as TGTGCCAGCAGCCCTGTCCCGGACTATATCACAGATACGCAGTATTTT. This gives the protein CASSPVPDYITDTQYF. Looking up the rest from reference TRBV11-2 and TRBJ2-3 gives the full variable domain: EAGVAQSPRYKIIEKRQSVAFWCNPISGHATLYWYQQILGQGPKLLIQFQNNGVVDDSQLPKDRFSAERLKGVDSTLKIQPAKLEDSAVYLCASSPVPDYITDTQYFGPGTRLTVL.

This clone was observed a single time. The chain links TRBV7-9 to TRBJ2-1, with 9 bases that match TRBD2. This CDR3 has 14 residues. The V gene's germline CDR1 is SEHNR and CDR2 FQNEAQ (reference sequence). The V gene end was trimmed by 5 bases and the J gene end by 9 bases; junction bases not matched to a gene: 8. The CDR3 loop reads CASSPASGKGEQFF. CDR3 nucleotide sequence: TGTGCCAGCAGCCCGGCTAGCGGGAAGGGTGAGCAGTTCTTC. The variable domain in full, completed from reference TRBV7-9 and TRBJ2-1, reads DTGVSQNPRHKITKRGQNVTFRCDPISEHNRLYWYRQTLGQGPEFLTYFQNEAQLEKSRLLSDRFSAERPKGSFSTLEIQRTEQGDSAMYLCASSPASGKGEQFFGPGTRLTVL.

This chain uses TRBV5-6 with TRBJ2-2; tentatively, D is TRBD1 (5 bases). Trimming took off 1 base at V and 2 bases at J, with 12 bases between the two ends. This CDR3 spans 16 amino acids. Per the germline V gene, CDR1 is SGHDT and CDR2 is YYEEEE. In DNA form, the CDR3 reads TGTGCCAGCAGCTTGTATGGCAGGGTTAACACCGGGGAGCTGTTTTTT. Translated: CASSLYGRVNTGELFF. Using reference TRBV5-6 and TRBJ2-2 for the parts outside the CDR3, the full variable domain is DAGVTQSPTHLIKTRGQQVTLRCSPKSGHDTVSWYQQALGQGPQFIFQYYEEEERQRGNFPDRFSGHQFPNYSSELNVNALLLGDSALYLCASSLYGRVNTGELFFGEGSRLTVL.

The chain employs TRBV2 and TRBJ2-1; possible D gene TRBD2, 5 bases. CDR1 is SNHLY and CDR2 is FYNNEI in the germline V gene. Trimming stripped 4 bases from V and 1 base from J, with 14 bases between. The CDR3 has 16 residues. The CDR3 here is CASSVEGRLSYNEQFF. The CDR3 nucleotides are TGTGCCAGCAGTGTTGAGGGTAGATTATCCTACAATGAGCAGTTCTTC.

The CDR3 coding sequence is TGTGCCAGCAGCCAAGGGACATTTGGGGCCGGCACTGAAGCTTTCTTT. This translates into CASSQGTFGAGTEAFF. V gene TRBV4-2 combines with J gene TRBJ1-1, with a possible D match to TRBD1 (5 bases). Germline V gives CDR1 LGHNA, CDR2 YNFKEQ. The CDR3 consists of 16 residues. Trimming took off 1 base at V and 4 bases at J, with 16 bases between the two ends.

As DNA, the CDR3 is TGTGCTAGTGGTTTGGTACTAACCTTCTTCTCTGGAAACACCATATATTTT. This encodes CASGLVLTFFSGNTIYF. V is TRBV12-5 and J is TRBJ1-3; D unresolved. Germline loops: CDR1 LGHNT, CDR2 FRNRAP. The germline V and J ends were trimmed by 0 bases and 0 bases, with 12 bases remaining between them. This CDR3 is 17 amino acids long.

In DNA, the CDR3 is TGTGCCAGCAGTACCCGGACAGGGGGCGATGAGCAGTTCTTC. It codes for CASSTRTGGDEQFF. The V and J genes are TRBV6-6 and TRBJ2-1; 11 bases are shared with TRBD1. This CDR3 has 14 amino acids. V dropped 5 bases and J dropped 8; count of bases not matched to a gene: 5. Germline values: CDR1 MNHNY, CDR2 SVGAGI (reference sequence).

This chain connects TRBV27 to TRBJ1-5; possible D gene TRBD1, 6 bases. Trimming cost V 4 bases and J 6 bases, with 10 bases left between them. The CDR3 is 13 residues long. The germline V gene encodes CDR1 MNHEY and CDR2 SMNVEV (reference sequence). The CDR3 nucleotides are TGTGCCAGCAGTTACAGGGAGTCTCAGCCCCAGCATTTT. It is translated as CASSYRESQPQHF.

This chain uses TRBV7-2 with TRBJ2-3; 12 bases agree with TRBD2. The CDR3 is 16 amino acids. Unmatched junction bases numbered 8, after V lost 3 bases and J lost 7 bases. The V gene's germline CDR1 is SGHTA and CDR2 FQGNSA. CDR3 amino acids: CASSFSSGRGVNTQYF. CDR3 coding DNA: TGTGCCAGCAGCTTCTCTAGCGGGAGGGGGGTAAATACGCAGTATTTT.

This chain connects TRBV5-8 to TRBJ2-5, with 10 bases that match TRBD1. J gave up 5 bases and V 4 bases, and 8 bases lay outside the gene matches. The CDR3 covers 15 residues. Germline lookup yields CDR1 SGHTS and CDR2 YDEGEE. The DNA for the CDR3 is TGTGCCAGCAGCAGACGGACAGGGGGGGTGGAGACCCAGTACTTC. Translating it yields CASSRRTGGVETQYF.

Points on this clone: Its ends do not fully match the called genes, so a read error is possible. Other DNA sequences in this specimen translate into the identical CDR3. The rearrangement joins TRBV5-4 to TRBJ1-6, with TRBD1 identical over 9 bases. CDR1 is SGHNT, CDR2 YYREEE, per germline (reference sequence). This CDR3 comprises 15 residues. CDR3 amino acids: CASSRGTGNDSPLHF. The CDR3 DNA follows: TGTGCTAGCAGCCGGGGGACAGGGAACGATTCACCCCTCCACTTT.

V and J are TRBV5-4 and TRBJ2-5; 9 bases fit TRBD1. V lost 3 bases to trimming and J lost 7 bases; unmatched junction nucleotides: 4. CDR3 length equals 13 residues. Germline values: CDR1 SGHNT, CDR2 YYREEE (reference sequence). The CDR3 DNA reads as TGTGCCAGCAGCTCTAAGGGACAGGGGACCCAGTACTTC. Translating it yields CASSSKGQGTQYF.